This T cell receptor (beta chain) was captured in a study of blood T cells in healthy people across ages. For the second PCR, which ran for roughly 6 to 11 cycles, a sample-barcoded 5' primer and a J-beta primer mix were used. TCRdb used MiXCR to reprocess the 5' RACE reads, holding one entry per CDR3 protein. The sample lists 1.5 million to 2 million distinct CDR3 sequences; around half were seen once. This clonotype showed up just a few times. Germline V gene data show CDR1 as LNHNV and CDR2 as YYDKDF (reference sequence). The V gene lost 0 bases and the J gene lost 4 bases, with 12 bases spanning the gap. The CDR3 length is 15 residues. Peripheral blood was drawn, around 9.3 milliliters per donor.

The TCR comes from a woman aged 40 to 50 in good health. The material sequenced was blood. This chain uses TRBV15 with TRBJ1-2; no firm D call. The CDR3 region is CATSREPGQLYGYTF. CDR3 nucleotide sequence: TGTGCCACCAGCAGAGAACCAGGCCAGCTCTATGGCTACACCTTC.